This is a list of T cell receptor beta chains from one sample in a study of OX40 agonist ivuxolimab in advanced cancers. TCRdb keeps only in-frame clones here, not all; method: immunoSEQ multiplex PCR. The profile shows about 79,000 clones, roughly 94% of them singletons. The sequencing used CD4+ or CD8+ T cells sorted from blood, collected in a trial of the OX40 agonist ivuxolimab. The origin of the receptors is an adult with an advanced solid tumor such as melanoma, head and neck, liver or kidney cancer. The CDR3 runs from the conserved cysteine through the conserved F or W. Fields, in order: D gene, V gene, J gene, clone size, CDR3 protein, CDR3 DNA. A D gene is named only where the DNA matches it firmly. Expanded clones are given a class, and other clones once, few, many or no size at all.

TRBD2	TRBV28	TRBJ2-7	-	CASRLTSGRGNEQYF	TGTGCCAGCAGACTGACTAGCGGGAGAGGCAACGAGCAGTACTTC
-	TRBV28	TRBJ1-5	-	CASSSRGSQPQHF	TGTGCCAGCAGTTCCCGGGGGTCACAGCCCCAGCATTTT
TRBD2	TRBV7-8	TRBJ2-1	-	CASSHTSGRALYNEQFF	TGTGCCAGCAGCCATACTAGCGGGAGGGCCCTCTACAATGAGCAGTTCTTC
-	TRBV27	TRBJ2-3	-	CASSLLRTDTQYF	TGTGCCAGCAGTTTATTACGCACAGATACGCAGTATTTT
-	TRBV10-2	TRBJ1-5	few	CASSAEPGVHNQPQHF	TGCGCCAGCAGCGCTGAACCTGGAGTTCACAATCAGCCCCAGCATTTT
-	TRBV2	TRBJ2-2	-	CASSDRLAFANTGELFF	TGTGCCAGCAGTGACCGTCTAGCGTTCGCGAACACCGGGGAGCTGTTTTTT
-	TRBV5-4	TRBJ2-3	-	CASSSSRGGGTDTQYF	TGTGCCAGCAGCTCCTCAAGGGGAGGGGGGACAGATACGCAGTATTTT
-	TRBV2	TRBJ2-5	-	CASSDRLESVETQYF	TGTGCCAGCAGTGATCGACTAGAGTCCGTAGAGACCCAGTACTTC
-	TRBV4-1	TRBJ2-7	-	CASSPDRPGSYEQYF	TGCGCCAGCAGCCCCGACAGGCCTGGCTCCTACGAGCAGTACTTC
-	TRBV5-8	TRBJ2-3	-	CASSVALQGGTDTQYF	TGTGCCAGCAGCGTAGCATTACAGGGTGGCACAGATACGCAGTATTTT
-	TRBV4-3	TRBJ2-6	-	CASSQRSGANVLTF	TGCGCCAGCAGCCAACGCTCTGGGGCCAACGTCCTGACTTTC
-	TRBV28	TRBJ2-3	-	CASSPQGRPQDTQYF	TGTGCCAGCAGTCCTCAGGGTCGACCACAAGATACGCAGTATTTT
TRBD2	TRBV13	TRBJ2-1	-	CASSASGGAFANEQFF	TGTGCCAGCAGCGCCTCCGGGGGGGCCTTCGCCAATGAGCAGTTCTTC
-	TRBV4-2	TRBJ2-7	-	CASSQEERLPTYEQYF	TGTGCCAGCAGCCAAGAGGAGAGACTACCTACCTACGAGCAGTACTTC
-	TRBV5-1	TRBJ2-3	-	CASSPPQDTDTQYF	TGCGCCAGCAGCCCCCCCCAGGACACAGATACGCAGTATTTT
-	TRBV25-1	TRBJ2-3	-	CASSERMADTQYF	TGTGCCAGCAGTGAGAGGATGGCAGATACGCAGTATTTT
TRBD1	TRBV7-9	TRBJ2-2	once	CASSLFQGQGAGELFF	TGTGCCAGCAGCTTATTCCAGGGACAGGGGGCCGGGGAGCTGTTTTTT
TRBD1	TRBV28	TRBJ2-7	-	CASRSGTGGYEQYF	TGTGCCAGCAGGAGTGGGACAGGGGGTTACGAGCAGTACTTC
-	TRBV28	TRBJ2-3	-	CASSLSIGTGTSTDTQYF	TGTGCCAGCAGTTTAAGTATTGGGACTGGTACTAGCACAGATACGCAGTATTTT
-	TRBV7-9	TRBJ1-1	few	CASSLGAGGYTEAFF	TGTGCCAGCAGCTTAGGGGCGGGGGGCTACACTGAAGCTTTCTTT
TRBD2	TRBV11-1	TRBJ2-3	-	CASSPRTSGRTDTQYF	TGTGCCAGCAGCCCCAGGACTAGCGGGAGGACAGATACGCAGTATTTT
-	TRBV19	TRBJ2-7	-	CASSRTPGYSYEQYF	TGTGCCAGTAGTAGAACTCCAGGCTACTCCTACGAGCAGTACTTC
TRBD1	TRBV5-4	TRBJ2-3	-	CASSTGGLTDTQYF	TGTGCCAGCAGTACAGGGGGTCTCACAGATACGCAGTATTTT
-	TRBV13	TRBJ2-7	-	CASSLARTGPRGEQYF	TGTGCCAGCAGCTTAGCCCGAACAGGGCCCAGAGGGGAGCAGTACTTC
-	TRBV19	TRBJ2-7	-	CASSAHSGGLGPYEQYF	TGTGCCAGTAGTGCCCACAGTGGGGGGCTAGGTCCCTACGAGCAGTACTTC
TRBD2	TRBV5-1	TRBJ2-3	-	CASSLGRGGPTDTQYF	TGCGCCAGCAGCTTAGGGCGGGGGGGCCCGACAGATACGCAGTATTTT
-	TRBV6-4	TRBJ2-3	-	CASRGSGFTDTQYF	TGTGCCAGCAGGGGATCGGGGTTTACAGATACGCAGTATTTT
-	TRBV18	TRBJ1-5	-	CASSPPGGGNQPQHF	TGTGCCAGCTCACCACCCGGGGGCGGCAATCAGCCCCAGCATTTT
-	TRBV11-3	TRBJ2-2	-	CASSSLNTGELFF	TGTGCCAGCAGCTCCTTGAACACCGGGGAGCTGTTTTTT
TRBD1	TRBV5-1	TRBJ1-1	-	CASSLDRGLGEAFF	TGCGCCAGCAGCTTGGACAGGGGGCTCGGTGAAGCTTTCTTT
TRBD1	TRBV2	TRBJ1-4	-	CASSEGDRGTNEKLFF	TGTGCCAGCAGTGAAGGGGACAGGGGGACTAATGAAAAACTGTTTTTT
-	TRBV4-1	TRBJ1-1	-	CASSQVEPGLNTEAFF	TGCGCCAGCAGCCAAGTTGAACCGGGACTGAACACTGAAGCTTTCTTT
-	TRBV21-1	TRBJ1-2	once	CASSTGLYGYTF	TGTGCCAGCAGCACGGGACTCTATGGCTACACCTTC
-	TRBV4-2	TRBJ2-7	-	CASSLRGGLPLDEQYF	TGTGCCAGCAGCTTGAGGGGGGGACTCCCCCTTGATGAGCAGTACTTC
-	TRBV7-9	TRBJ1-1	few	CASSLVREGAFF	TGTGCCAGCAGCTTAGTTCGCGAGGGCGCTTTCTTT
TRBD2	TRBV19	TRBJ2-5	-	CASSFWTGRGETQYF	TGTGCCAGTAGTTTCTGGACGGGGAGGGGAGAGACCCAGTACTTC
-	TRBV5-1	TRBJ2-5	-	CASSPDGQEETQYF	TGCGCCAGCAGCCCGGATGGACAAGAAGAGACCCAGTACTTC
-	TRBV7-8	TRBJ2-1	-	CASSLADNEQFF	TGTGCCAGCAGCTTAGCCGACAATGAGCAGTTCTTC
-	TRBV25-1	TRBJ1-5	-	CASTMGSNQPQHF	TGTGCCAGCACAATGGGTAGCAATCAGCCCCAGCATTTT
-	TRBV29-1	TRBJ2-2	once	CTGTGNTGELFF	TGCACCGGGACGGGGAACACCGGGGAGCTGTTTTTT
TRBD1	TRBV6-1	TRBJ1-1	-	CASSAGTGRGEAFF	TGTGCCAGCAGTGCCGGGACAGGGAGGGGTGAAGCTTTCTTT
-	TRBV2	TRBJ2-3	once	CASGPSASPDTQYF	TGTGCCAGCGGTCCGTCGGCAAGTCCAGATACGCAGTATTTT
-	TRBV5-4	TRBJ1-2	-	CASSMGGGYTF	TGTGCCAGCAGCATGGGGGGAGGCTACACCTTC
-	TRBV27	TRBJ2-2	-	CASTDTGELFF	TGTGCCAGCACCGACACCGGGGAGCTGTTTTTT
-	TRBV14	TRBJ2-7	-	CASSPLGLNSYEQYF	TGTGCCAGCAGCCCCCTGGGGTTGAACTCCTACGAGCAGTACTTC